These 27 T cell receptor beta chains originate from one sample sequenced in a study of cytomegalovirus exposure and HLA in healthy donors. With 60 Vbeta and 13 Jbeta primers, the PCR was carried out. Sequencing used immunoSEQ multiplex PCR; TCRdb keeps in-frame clones, though not all of them. The table has around 140,000 clones, more than 70% seen once. The material sequenced was PBMCs. The receptors come from a man aged 40-49 years in good health and CMV-seronegative.

This clone is a singleton in its sample. The V call is TRBV7-3, the J call TRBJ1-1, with D perhaps matching TRBD1 (6 bases). The CDR3 runs to 14 residues. Trimming shortened V by 5 bases and J by 1 base, and 11 bases separated the two germline ends. Germline CDR1 and CDR2: SGHTA and FQGTGA. The CDR3 reads CASSHGQSNTEAFF. DNA of the CDR3: TGTGCCAGCAGCCACGGACAGTCGAACACTGAAGCTTTCTTT.

CDR3 loop: CASSFAGPNNEQFF. Written as DNA, the CDR3 is TGCGCCAGCAGCTTCGCGGGGCCCAACAATGAGCAGTTCTTC. The V and J genes are TRBV5-1 and TRBJ2-1; tentatively, D is TRBD2 (6 bases). CDR1 and CDR2 from the germline V gene are SGHRS and YFSETQ. Trimming took off 2 bases at V and 5 bases at J, with 11 bases between the two ends. The CDR3 loop spans 14 amino acids.

The J gene is TRBJ2-7, the V gene TRBV11-2, with D possibly being TRBD1 (6 bases). CDR3 length equals 15 residues. Germline V gives CDR1 SGHAT, CDR2 FQNNGV. V was trimmed by 1 base and J by 3 bases, leaving 13 bases between them. The CDR3 DNA reads TGTGCCAGCAGCTTAGTCCCAGGGGCAGACTACGAGCAGTACTTC. Protein sequence: CASSLVPGADYEQYF.

This sequence joins TRBV9 and TRBJ2-3; a weak D match, TRBD1 (5 bases). CDR3 size: 13 residues. Germline loops: CDR1 SGDLS, CDR2 YYNGEE. V lost 0 bases, J lost 3 bases, and 5 bases lay in between. CDR3 DNA sequence: TGTGCCAGCAGCGTAGGACAGACAGATACGCAGTATTTT. Translating gives CASSVGQTDTQYF.

The chain uses TRBV11-2 and TRBJ1-1; TRBD1 might be the D (6 bases). The V end was cut by 2 bases, the J end by 5 bases, with 15 bases between. The CDR3 consists of 15 residues. Germline V gene sequence: CDR1 SGHAT, CDR2 FQNNGV. CDR3 nucleotide sequence: TGTGCCAGCAGCTTATCGGGGGGCGCGGGGACTGAAGCTTTCTTT. It encodes CASSLSGGAGTEAFF. Full variable domain (outside the CDR3, taken from reference TRBV11-2 and TRBJ1-1): EAGVAQSPRYKIIEKRQSVAFWCNPISGHATLYWYQQILGQGPKLLIQFQNNGVVDDSQLPKDRFSAERLKGVDSTLKIQPAKLEDSAVYLCASSLSGGAGTEAFFGQGTRLTVV.

V usage is TRBV29-1 and J usage is TRBJ2-7; 11 bases agree with TRBD1. Unmatched junction bases numbered 13, after V lost 5 bases and J lost 4 bases. This CDR3 contains 16 residues. Germline CDR1 and CDR2: SQVTM and ANQGSEA. The CDR3 sequence is CSVRPRTGGIGYEQYF. In DNA, the CDR3 is TGCAGCGTTCGCCCCCGGACAGGGGGCATAGGATACGAGCAGTACTTC.

J is TRBJ1-6 and V is TRBV5-1; D is unresolved. The CDR3 is 17 residues long. Per germline, CDR1 SGHRS and CDR2 YFSETQ. Trimming took 0 bases from V and 0 from J, leaving 10 bases between them. The CDR3 spells CASSLAPPGSYNSPLHF. CDR3 sequence (DNA): TGCGCCAGCAGCTTGGCTCCCCCCGGCTCCTATAATTCACCCCTCCACTTT.

V gene TRBV9 combines with J gene TRBJ2-1; TRBD1 is a possible D gene (7 bases). V shed 4 bases and J shed 7 bases, with 15 bases lying between them. This CDR3 comprises 14 residues. Per the germline V gene, CDR1 is SGDLS and CDR2 is YYNGEE. CDR3 in amino acids: CASSTQGGRNEQFF. The CDR3 region has the DNA TGTGCCAGCAGCACCCAGGGGGGCCGAAATGAGCAGTTCTTC.

This clone has only a few counts. The rearrangement joins TRBV5-1 to TRBJ2-1; maybe TRBD1 (5 bases). Between the trimmed V and J ends, which lost 0 bases and 4 bases, there was a span of 8 bases. CDR1 SGHRS and CDR2 YFSETQ come from the germline V gene. The CDR3 is 14 amino acids. CDR3 sequence reads: CASSLGQTYNEQFF. The CDR3 DNA reads as TGCGCCAGCAGCTTGGGACAGACATACAATGAGCAGTTCTTC.

This chain joins TRBV5-6 and TRBJ1-4; D gene uncertain. The germline V gene has CDR1 SGHDT and CDR2 YYEEEE. V was pared by 0 bases and J by 8 bases, with 14 bases between. The CDR3 sequence is 15 residues long. The CDR3 loop reads CASSLVREGGEKLFF. CDR3 coding DNA: TGTGCCAGCAGCTTGGTCCGGGAGGGAGGAGAAAAACTGTTTTTT.

Turning to this clone: Other DNA sequences in this sample translate to the same CDR3. V gene TRBV9 combines with J gene TRBJ2-5; TRBD1 agrees at 8 bases. This CDR3 is built from 14 residues. Germline V gene data show CDR1 as SGDLS and CDR2 as YYNGEE. Trimming removed 4 bases from V and 1 base from J; junction bases left unmatched: 3. The DNA of the CDR3 is TGTGCCAGCAGCCCCCAGGGGGCCCAAGAGACCCAGTACTTC. This translates into CASSPQGAQETQYF. Drawing the rest from reference TRBV9 and TRBJ2-5, the complete variable domain is DSGVTQTPKHLITATGQRVTLRCSPRSGDLSVYWYQQSLDQGLQFLIQYYNGEERAKGNILERFSAQQFPDLHSELNLSSLELGDSALYFCASSPQGAQETQYFGPGTRLLVL.

This chain joins TRBV20-1 and TRBJ1-1; D possibly corresponds to TRBD1 (5 bases). Germline V gene data show CDR1 as DFQATT and CDR2 as SNEGSKA (reference sequence). The CDR3 contains 11 residues. DNA for the CDR3: TGCAGGTCCAGGGAGAACACTGAAGCTTTCTTT. Translated, it gives CRSRENTEAFF.

CDR3: CASSLAPSEQYF. In nucleotides, the CDR3 is TGTGCCAGCAGCTTAGCCCCTAGCGAGCAGTACTTC. The rearrangement joins TRBV7-2 to TRBJ2-7; unclear D gene. This CDR3 is 12 amino acids long. Germline CDR1 and CDR2: SGHTA and FQGNSA. Trimming pared 0 bases from V and 6 bases from J, leaving 6 bases between.

The rearrangement links TRBV2 to TRBJ2-1, with 10 bases lining up with TRBD2. Germline V gene lookup returns CDR1 SNHLY and CDR2 FYNNEI. V trimming: 6 bases; J trimming: 0 bases; junction bases outside the gene matches: 5. This CDR3 contains 16 residues. The CDR3 is CASRLAGSSSYNEQFF. The DNA for the CDR3 is TGTGCCAGCAGACTAGCGGGGAGCAGCTCCTACAATGAGCAGTTCTTC.

The V call is TRBV9, the J call TRBJ2-7, with 9 positions matching TRBD1. CDR1 SGDLS and CDR2 YYNGEE come from the germline V gene. This CDR3 is 15 amino acids long. V dropped 3 bases and J dropped 5; count of bases not matched to a gene: 9. CDR3 in DNA: TGTGCCAGCAGCGGACCGGGACAGGGTGTGAACGAGCAGTACTTC. As protein: CASSGPGQGVNEQYF.

The chain combines TRBV9 with TRBJ2-3; tentative D call: TRBD2 (5 bases). CDR3 length equals 18 residues. The germline CDR1 and CDR2 sequences are SGDLS and YYNGEE. V dropped 0 bases and J dropped 6 bases, with 23 bases sitting between them. The CDR3 nucleotides are TGTGCCAGCAGCGTAGGTCAAGGACCGAAACCCGGCGGGGATACGCAGTATTTT. This gives the protein CASSVGQGPKPGGDTQYF.

This clone was observed a handful of times. The rearrangement uses TRBV4-1 and TRBJ1-3; D is unresolved. Trimming took 4 bases from V and 4 from J, leaving 11 bases between them. The CDR3 totals 14 residues. Germline CDR1 and CDR2: MGHRA and YSYEKL. CDR3 coding DNA: TGCGCCAGCAGCCTCGGGTGGAGGGGAAACACCATATATTTT. It encodes CASSLGWRGNTIYF.

This clone was picked up a small number of times. The chain carries TRBV13 and TRBJ1-1; TRBD1 matches 7 bases. Germline V gene sequence: CDR1 PRHDT, CDR2 FYEKMQ (reference sequence). CDR3 length equals 14 residues. V gave up 5 bases and J gave up 1 base; unmatched junction bases: 4. This CDR3 reads CASSPGQTNTEAFF. As DNA, the CDR3 is TGTGCCAGCAGCCCGGGACAGACGAACACTGAAGCTTTCTTT.

This clone was counted only a few times. J is TRBJ2-1 and V is TRBV6-4; TRBD2 matches at 10 bases. CDR3 length: 17 residues. Trimming removed 2 bases from V and 7 bases from J; junction bases left unmatched: 11. Germline V CDR1 and CDR2: MRHNA, SNTAGT. CDR3 nucleotide sequence: TGTGCCAGCAGTGACGTGGCTGGAGCGGGGGGGCGTAATGAGCAGTTCTTC. This encodes CASSDVAGAGGRNEQFF.

The rearrangement joins TRBV27 to TRBJ1-3; D is uncertain. From germline, CDR1 is MNHEY and CDR2 SMNVEV (reference sequence). V was clipped by 2 bases and J by 0 bases, with 5 bases between them. This CDR3 comprises 14 residues. CDR3 in DNA: TGTGCCAGCAGTTTAACTAGCTCTGGAAACACCATATATTTT. Protein sequence: CASSLTSSGNTIYF.

V and J are TRBV4-1 and TRBJ1-5; the match to TRBD1 covers 8 bases. The trim removed 0 bases at V and 4 bases at J, leaving 5 bases unmatched. The CDR3 length is 16 residues. The germline gives CDR1 MGHRA, CDR2 YSYEKL. The DNA of the CDR3 is TGCGCCAGCAGCCAAGAAATAACAGGGGGAAATCAGCCCCAGCATTTT. It is translated as CASSQEITGGNQPQHF.

The chain combines TRBV4-3 with TRBJ1-6, with D tentatively TRBD1 (5 bases). The germline V gene has CDR1 LGHNA and CDR2 YSLEER. The CDR3 sequence is 15 residues long. The ends were cut back, 1 base at V and 9 bases at J, with 13 bases in the middle. The chain's CDR3 is CASSQARGGVSPLHF. In DNA, the CDR3 is TGCGCCAGCAGCCAAGCTCGGGGGGGTGTTTCACCCCTCCACTTT.

The chain employs TRBV11-2 and TRBJ1-5; D not resolved. Germline values: CDR1 SGHAT, CDR2 FQNNGV. V was trimmed by 1 base and J by 2 bases, leaving 15 bases between them. The length of the CDR3 is 17 residues. CDR3 sequence (DNA): TGTGCCAGCAGCTTAGGGTTGTTGTCGGCGGGCAATCAGCCCCAGCATTTT. As protein: CASSLGLLSAGNQPQHF.

The chain uses TRBV4-1 and TRBJ1-4, with 7 bases matching TRBD1. Losses at the gene ends were 0 bases for V and 5 bases for J; bases not matched to a gene: 3. The CDR3 has 15 amino acids. CDR1 MGHRA and CDR2 YSYEKL come from the germline V gene. The CDR3 nucleotides read TGCGCCAGCAGCCAAGAACAGGGGCTAAATGAAAAACTGTTTTTT. Its protein is CASSQEQGLNEKLFF.

The rearrangement joins TRBV2 to TRBJ2-7; a possible D gene is TRBD2 (7 bases). CDR3 length: 13 residues. Germline V gene data show CDR1 as SNHLY and CDR2 as FYNNEI. V lost 6 bases and J lost 5, with 14 bases in between. This chain's CDR3 is CASRGGGRNEQYF. In nucleotides, the CDR3 is TGTGCCAGCAGGGGAGGGGGTCGGAACGAGCAGTACTTC.

The rearrangement links TRBV2 to TRBJ2-1; 7 nucleotides align to TRBD2. The V gene end was trimmed by 3 bases and the J gene end by 10 bases; junction bases not matched to a gene: 3. Germline CDR1 reads SNHLY; CDR2 reads FYNNEI. There are 12 residues in the CDR3. CDR3 loop: CASSEFSGEQFF. CDR3 bases: TGTGCCAGCAGTGAGTTTAGCGGGGAGCAGTTCTTC.

This chain uses TRBV7-8 with TRBJ2-2; TRBD1 matches 7 bases. Germline-derived CDR1 and CDR2 are SGHVS and FQNEAQ. The trim removed 5 bases at V and 2 bases at J, leaving 8 bases unmatched. CDR3 length: 16 residues. The CDR3 coding sequence is TGTGCCAGCAGCCCCCGGGACAGCATTAACACCGGGGAGCTGTTTTTT. Translation: CASSPRDSINTGELFF.